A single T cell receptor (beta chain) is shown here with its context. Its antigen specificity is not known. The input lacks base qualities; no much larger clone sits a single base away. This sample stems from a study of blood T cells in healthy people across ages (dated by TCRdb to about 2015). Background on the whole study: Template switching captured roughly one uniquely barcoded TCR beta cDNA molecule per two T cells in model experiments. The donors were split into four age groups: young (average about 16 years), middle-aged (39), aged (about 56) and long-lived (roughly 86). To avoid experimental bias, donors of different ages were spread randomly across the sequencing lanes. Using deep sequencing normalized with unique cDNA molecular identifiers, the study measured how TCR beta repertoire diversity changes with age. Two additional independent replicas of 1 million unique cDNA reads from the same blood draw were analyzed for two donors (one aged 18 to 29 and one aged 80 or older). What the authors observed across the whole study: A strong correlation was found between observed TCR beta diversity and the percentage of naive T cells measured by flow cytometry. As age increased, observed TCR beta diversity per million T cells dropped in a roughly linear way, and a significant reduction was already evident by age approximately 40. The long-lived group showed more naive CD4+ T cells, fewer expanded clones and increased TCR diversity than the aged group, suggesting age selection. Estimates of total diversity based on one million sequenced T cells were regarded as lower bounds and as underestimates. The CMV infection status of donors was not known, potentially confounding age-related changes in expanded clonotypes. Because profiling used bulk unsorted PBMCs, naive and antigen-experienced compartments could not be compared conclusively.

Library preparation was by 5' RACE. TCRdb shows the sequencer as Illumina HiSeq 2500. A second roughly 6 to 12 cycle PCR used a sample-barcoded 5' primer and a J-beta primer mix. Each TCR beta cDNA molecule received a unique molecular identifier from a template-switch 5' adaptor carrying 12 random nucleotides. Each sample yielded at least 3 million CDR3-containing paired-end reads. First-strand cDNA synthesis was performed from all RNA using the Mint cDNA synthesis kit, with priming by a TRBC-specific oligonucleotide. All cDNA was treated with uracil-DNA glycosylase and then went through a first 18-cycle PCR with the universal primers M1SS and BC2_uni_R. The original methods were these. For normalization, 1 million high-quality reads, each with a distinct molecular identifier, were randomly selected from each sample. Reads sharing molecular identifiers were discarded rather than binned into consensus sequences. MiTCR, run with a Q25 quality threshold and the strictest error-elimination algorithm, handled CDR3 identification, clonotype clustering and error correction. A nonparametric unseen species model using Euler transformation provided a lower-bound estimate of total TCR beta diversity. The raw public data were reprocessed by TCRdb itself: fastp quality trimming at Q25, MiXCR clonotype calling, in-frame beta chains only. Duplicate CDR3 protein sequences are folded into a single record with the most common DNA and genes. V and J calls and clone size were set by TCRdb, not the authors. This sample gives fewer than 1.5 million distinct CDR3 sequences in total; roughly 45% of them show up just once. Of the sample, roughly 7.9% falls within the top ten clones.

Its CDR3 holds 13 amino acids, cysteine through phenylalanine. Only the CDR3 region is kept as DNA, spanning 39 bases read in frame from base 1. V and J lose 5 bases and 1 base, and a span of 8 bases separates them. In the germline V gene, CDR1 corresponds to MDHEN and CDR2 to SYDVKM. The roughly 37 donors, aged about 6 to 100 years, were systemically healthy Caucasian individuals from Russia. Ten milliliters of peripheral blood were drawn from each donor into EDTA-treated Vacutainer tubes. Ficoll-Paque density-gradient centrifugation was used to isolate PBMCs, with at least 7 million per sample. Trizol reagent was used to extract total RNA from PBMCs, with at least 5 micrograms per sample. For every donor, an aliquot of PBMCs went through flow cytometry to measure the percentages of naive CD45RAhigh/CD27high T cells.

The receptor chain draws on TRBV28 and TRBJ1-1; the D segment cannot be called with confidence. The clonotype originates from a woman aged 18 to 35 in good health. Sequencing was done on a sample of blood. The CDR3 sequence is CASSVGENTEAFF. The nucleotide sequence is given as TGTGCCAGCAGTGTCGGCGAGAACACTGAAGCTTTCTTT.